These 29 T cell receptor beta chains came from one sample sequenced in a study of blood T cell repertoires in COVID-19. Using immunoSEQ multiplex PCR, the repertoire was profiled, and TCRdb retains in-frame clones only, with some absent. The data show some 250,000 clones, around 85% seen once. Material: PBMCs or T cells enriched from blood (not recorded which). The source is a woman aged 50 to 65 who had recovered from COVID-19.

J is TRBJ2-1 and V is TRBV7-2; 10 bases map to TRBD2. V trimming: 4 bases; J trimming: 3 bases; junction bases outside the gene matches: 6. The CDR3 covers 16 residues. Germline V gives CDR1 SGHTA, CDR2 FQGNSA. The chain's CDR3 is CASSSLAGGFYNEQFF. The CDR3, as DNA: TGTGCCAGCAGCTCGTTAGCGGGAGGCTTCTACAATGAGCAGTTCTTC.

The chain is built from TRBV6-6 and TRBJ1-1, with TRBD1 as a possible D gene (5 bases). This CDR3 is 13 amino acids long. With 7 bases removed from V and 1 base from J, the gap between germline ends came to 10 bases. The germline gives CDR1 MNHNY, CDR2 SVGAGI (reference sequence). The CDR3 region has the DNA TGTGCCAGCACGGGGGGAGGGAACACTGAAGCTTTCTTT. Its protein is CASTGGGNTEAFF.

V usage is TRBV3-1 (or the pseudogene TRBV3-2) and J usage is TRBJ2-1; 12 nucleotides align to TRBD2. The CDR3 is 14 amino acids. V lost 4 bases to trimming and J lost 9 bases; unmatched junction nucleotides: 4. The germline V gene encodes CDR1 LGHDT and CDR2 YNNKEL (reference sequence). The CDR3: CASSRLAGVIEQFF. In DNA form, the CDR3 reads TGTGCCAGCAGCCGACTAGCGGGAGTGATTGAGCAGTTCTTC.

The J gene is TRBJ2-1, the V gene TRBV30; 10 bases match TRBD2. The V gene's germline CDR1 is GTSNPN and CDR2 SVGIG (reference sequence). The trim removed 4 bases at V and 8 bases at J, leaving 8 bases unmatched. This CDR3 has 14 residues. The CDR3 protein is CAWIPSGRVDEQFF. The CDR3 bases are TGTGCCTGGATTCCTAGCGGGAGAGTCGATGAGCAGTTCTTC.

The rearrangement joins TRBV6-5 to TRBJ2-1; a possible D gene is TRBD1 (6 bases). Germline V gives CDR1 MNHEY, CDR2 SVGAGI. The CDR3 contains 12 residues. V was trimmed by 6 bases and J by 8 bases, leaving 11 bases between them. The CDR3 reads CASRTQGYEQFF. In nucleotides, the CDR3 is TGTGCCAGCAGGACTCAGGGGTATGAGCAGTTCTTC.

V and J are TRBV28 and TRBJ2-1; 8 bases line up with TRBD2. From germline, CDR1 is MDHEN and CDR2 SYDVKM. The CDR3 is made up of 16 amino acids. V shed 1 base, J shed 6 bases, and the junction held 8 bases outside the gene matches. The CDR3 spells CASSLLAGGSSNEQFF. In DNA form, the CDR3 reads TGTGCCAGCAGTTTATTGGCGGGAGGCAGTAGCAATGAGCAGTTCTTC.

The J gene is TRBJ1-1, the V gene TRBV5-1, with a possible D match to TRBD1 (5 bases). The V gene's germline CDR1 is SGHRS and CDR2 YFSETQ. The germline V and J ends were trimmed by 0 bases and 1 base, with 10 bases remaining between them. This CDR3 has 15 amino acids. CDR3 in amino acids: CASSLGGRANTEAFF. CDR3 DNA: TGCGCCAGCAGCTTGGGTGGCAGGGCGAACACTGAAGCTTTCTTT.

The chain joins TRBV6-5 to TRBJ1-1; weak D call: TRBD1 (5 bases). This CDR3 has 16 amino acids. Germline lookup yields CDR1 MNHEY and CDR2 SVGAGI. V was pared by 2 bases and J by 6 bases, with 19 bases between. Here the CDR3 reads CASSYDRAPQGAEAFF. The CDR3 DNA follows: TGTGCCAGCAGTTACGACCGGGCTCCCCAGGGCGCTGAAGCTTTCTTT.

The chain has TRBV6-2 or TRBV6-3 and TRBJ1-2; D call uncertain. The CDR3 consists of 16 residues. Trimming removed 5 bases at V and 8 bases at J, with 24 bases between. The germline V gene encodes CDR1 MNHEY and CDR2 SVGEGT. The CDR3 nucleotides read TGTGCCAGCAGTCAACAAGTTCAAACCCAGCGGGAGGGCTACACCTTC. Its translation: CASSQQVQTQREGYTF.

The rearrangement links TRBV5-1 to TRBJ2-1, with 7 nucleotides matching TRBD1. CDR1 and CDR2 (germline): SGHRS, YFSETQ. The CDR3 runs to 14 residues. Trimming at V came to 0 bases and at J to 8 bases, leaving 5 bases not matched to a gene. The CDR3 DNA reads as TGCGCCAGCAGCTTGGGACAGGGTGGCGATGAGCAGTTCTTC. It translates to CASSLGQGGDEQFF.

The chain joins TRBV2 to TRBJ2-7; TRBD2 aligns across 9 bases. Germline CDR1 and CDR2: SNHLY and FYNNEI. This CDR3 region has 16 residues. Losses at the gene ends were 2 bases for V and 0 bases for J; bases not matched to a gene: 5. CDR3 coding DNA: TGTGCCAGCAGTGAATCGCCTAGCGGGGTCTCCTACGAGCAGTACTTC. Translating gives CASSESPSGVSYEQYF.

This chain joins TRBV28 and TRBJ2-1, with 8 bases matching TRBD2. Per germline, CDR1 MDHEN and CDR2 SYDVKM. Germline trimming cut 2 bases from V and 4 bases from J; bases unmatched to any gene: 7. The CDR3 sequence is 16 residues long. CDR3 residues: CASSLQTTSGYNEQFF. CDR3 in DNA: TGTGCCAGCAGTTTACAAACAACTAGCGGATACAATGAGCAGTTCTTC.

Only a few counts were recorded for this clone. This sequence joins TRBV18 and TRBJ1-5, with D uncertain. The CDR3 has 13 residues. The germline V and J ends were trimmed by 1 base and 8 bases, with 9 bases remaining between them. Germline loops: CDR1 KGHSH, CDR2 LQKENI. The CDR3 here is CASSPQGEEPQHF. CDR3 bases: TGTGCCAGCTCACCACAGGGAGAGGAGCCCCAGCATTTT. The complete variable domain, with remaining parts taken from reference TRBV18 and TRBJ1-5, reads NAGVMQNPRHLVRRRGQEARLRCSPMKGHSHVYWYRQLPEEGLKFMVYLQKENIIDESGMPKERFSAEFPKEGPSILRIQQVVRGDSAAYFCASSPQGEEPQHFGDGTRLSIL.

This clone was counted a few times. The V and J genes are TRBV29-1 and TRBJ2-7, with 9 bases identical to TRBD2. Germline V gene data show CDR1 as SQVTM and CDR2 as ANQGSEA. Trimming at V came to 7 bases and at J to 2 bases, leaving 9 bases not matched to a gene. This CDR3 is 14 amino acids long. CDR3 DNA sequence: TGCAGCGCCTCGTTAGCGGGAGAACCCTACGAGCAGTACTTC. It encodes CSASLAGEPYEQYF.

The V call is TRBV18, the J call TRBJ2-3; 7 nucleotides match TRBD2. This CDR3 is 17 amino acids long. V was clipped by 1 base and J by 5 bases; unmatched bases: 12. Germline V CDR1 and CDR2: KGHSH, LQKENI. CDR3 bases: TGTGCCAGCTCACCACTCGCGGGAGCGTCCACGGTAGATACGCAGTATTTT. It codes for CASSPLAGASTVDTQYF.

The chain is built from TRBV10-1 and TRBJ1-5; D is perhaps TRBD1 (5 bases). Per the germline V gene, CDR1 is WNHNN and CDR2 is SYGVQD (reference sequence). Trimming cost V 2 bases and J 0 bases, with 17 bases left between them. This CDR3 is 18 amino acids long. The CDR3 loop reads CASSEVVLGDYSNQPQHF. The CDR3 nucleotides are TGCGCCAGCAGTGAGGTGGTCCTCGGGGACTATAGCAATCAGCCCCAGCATTTT.

This chain links TRBV19 with TRBJ2-7, with TRBD2 matching over 8 bases. The V gene end was trimmed by 4 bases and the J gene end by 6 bases; junction bases not matched to a gene: 11. The V gene's germline CDR1 is LNHDA and CDR2 SQIVND (reference sequence). The CDR3 is 15 residues long. The CDR3 DNA reads TGTGCCAGTAGTACAGCGGGAGCGGCGAACGGCGAGCAGTACTTC. Its translation: CASSTAGAANGEQYF.

This clone was counted a single time. CDR3 in amino acids: CASRPGTDSGNTIYF. DNA of the CDR3: TGTGCCAGCAGACCCGGGACAGATTCTGGAAACACCATATATTTT. The chain couples TRBV7-2 to TRBJ1-3; 7 nucleotides align to TRBD1. The CDR3 has 15 residues. J was trimmed by 1 base and V by 6 bases; bases with no gene match: 6. Germline assignment: CDR1 SGHTA and CDR2 FQGNSA. The full variable domain, with the rest looked up from reference TRBV7-2 and TRBJ1-3, is GAGVSQSPSNKVTEKGKDVELRCDPISGHTALYWYRQSLGQGLEFLIYFQGNSAPDKSGLPSDRFSAERTGGSVSTLTIQRTQQEDSAVYLCASRPGTDSGNTIYFGEGSWLTVV.

The DNA for the CDR3 is TGTGCCAGCTCACCTTACCTAGGCACAGATACGCAGTATTTT. Protein product: CASSPYLGTDTQYF. The J gene is TRBJ2-3, the V gene TRBV18; D uncertain. V was pared by 3 bases and J by 1 base, with 8 bases between. Looked up from germline, CDR1 is KGHSH and CDR2 is LQKENI. The CDR3 has 14 amino acids.

In the case of this clone: The junction departs from the called germline gene at one end, perhaps through a read error. The rearrangement uses TRBV10-3 and TRBJ1-1; TRBD1 matches 7 bases. The CDR3 consists of 16 residues. Germline V gives CDR1 ENHRY, CDR2 SYGVKD. CDR3 DNA sequence: TGCGCTTCCTCGGTAGGGACAGAAACTATGAACACTGAAGCTTTCTTT. As protein: CASSVGTETMNTEAFF.

This chain connects TRBV20-1 to TRBJ1-2; D gene ambiguous. The CDR3 is 12 amino acids. The germline gives CDR1 DFQATT, CDR2 SNEGSKA (reference sequence). V was clipped by 3 bases and J by 6 bases, with 11 bases between them. CDR3 coding DNA: TGCAGTGCTAGTCCTGAGCACGATGGCTACACCTTC. Translated, it gives CSASPEHDGYTF.

This clone showed up just once. This chain joins TRBV7-8 and TRBJ2-3; 7 bases match TRBD2. The germline CDR1 and CDR2 sequences are SGHVS and FQNEAQ. The J segment lost 4 bases and the V segment lost 4 bases, leaving 20 bases of the junction unmatched. The CDR3 is made up of 19 amino acids. This CDR3 is CASSSPGWGGSTGADTQYF. Here the CDR3 DNA reads TGTGCCAGCAGCTCCCCCGGTTGGGGCGGGAGTACTGGCGCAGATACGCAGTATTTT.

V is TRBV28 and J is TRBJ2-5; 7 bases line up with TRBD1. CDR1 MDHEN and CDR2 SYDVKM come from the germline V gene. CDR3 length: 12 residues. V lost 6 bases, J lost 4 bases, and 2 bases stayed unmatched. This chain's CDR3 is CASSSGGETQYF. For the CDR3, the DNA is TGTGCCAGCAGCTCAGGGGGAGAGACCCAGTACTTC.

The V and J genes are TRBV19 and TRBJ1-5, with 9 bases matching TRBD1. CDR1 and CDR2 from the germline V gene are LNHDA and SQIVND (reference sequence). The junction had 6 bases not matched to a gene; V was cut back by 3 bases and J by 6 bases. The CDR3 length is 15 residues. CDR3 sequence: CASSIDHRGLQPQHF. The DNA of the CDR3 is TGTGCCAGTAGTATCGACCACAGGGGGCTTCAGCCCCAGCATTTT.

The gene calls are TRBV5-4 and TRBJ2-7; 7 bases agree with TRBD1. In germline, CDR1 is SGHNT, CDR2 YYREEE (reference sequence). V dropped 5 bases and J dropped 2; count of bases not matched to a gene: 10. This CDR3 spans 15 amino acids. The CDR3 is CASRPSTGTAYEQYF. The CDR3 coding sequence is TGTGCCAGCAGACCTTCCACCGGGACAGCCTACGAGCAGTACTTC.

The rearrangement joins TRBV19 to TRBJ1-4; D perhaps matches TRBD1 (6 bases). This CDR3 region has 13 residues. The germline V gene encodes CDR1 LNHDA and CDR2 SQIVND (reference sequence). V lost 5 bases and J 5 bases, leaving 9 bases between the germline ends. CDR3: CASSSTGNEKLFF. The DNA for the CDR3 is TGTGCCAGTAGTTCAACAGGGAATGAAAAACTGTTTTTT.

The chain joins TRBV19 to TRBJ1-2; no clear D gene. The CDR3 has 13 amino acids. Germline CDR1 reads LNHDA; CDR2 reads SQIVND (reference sequence). V was clipped by 5 bases and J by 0 bases, with 7 bases between them. This CDR3 reads CASSRSTNYGYTF. DNA for the CDR3: TGTGCCAGTAGTCGTAGCACTAACTATGGCTACACCTTC.

This clone has a single count. V and J are TRBV25-1 and TRBJ1-1; no clear D. The germline V gene has CDR1 MGHDK and CDR2 SYGVNS. CDR3 length equals 15 residues. V was shortened by 4 bases and J by 5 bases, with 17 bases between the two germline ends. CDR3 DNA: TGTGCCAGCAGTGGAATCAGGATAGGTGGGACTGAAGCTTTCTTT. Its translation: CASSGIRIGGTEAFF. The complete variable domain, with remaining parts taken from reference TRBV25-1 and TRBJ1-1, reads EADIYQTPRYLVIGTGKKITLECSQTMGHDKMYWYQQDPGMELHLIHYSYGVNSTEKGDLSSESTVSRIRTEHFPLTLESARPSHTSQYLCASSGIRIGGTEAFFGQGTRLTVV.

This chain links TRBV5-5 with TRBJ2-7; 9 nucleotides line up with TRBD1. Germline lookup yields CDR1 SGHKS and CDR2 YYEKEE (reference sequence). The length of the CDR3 is 16 residues. After removal of 4 bases from V and 3 bases from J, the junction contained 11 bases not matched to a gene. CDR3 sequence: CASSPQTGGGDYEQYF. CDR3 nucleotides: TGTGCCAGCAGCCCCCAGACAGGGGGTGGGGACTACGAGCAGTACTTC.